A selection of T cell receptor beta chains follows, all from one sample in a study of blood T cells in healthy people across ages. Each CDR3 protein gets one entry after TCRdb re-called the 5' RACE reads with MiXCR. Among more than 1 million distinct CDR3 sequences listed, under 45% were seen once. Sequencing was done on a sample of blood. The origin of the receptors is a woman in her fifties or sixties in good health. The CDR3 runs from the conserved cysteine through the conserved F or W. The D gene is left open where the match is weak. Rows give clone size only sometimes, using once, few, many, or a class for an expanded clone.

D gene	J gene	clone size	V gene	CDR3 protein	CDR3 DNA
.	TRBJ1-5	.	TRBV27	CASSFIPGDQPQHF	TGTGCCAGCAGTTTTATTCCTGGGGATCAGCCCCAGCATTTT
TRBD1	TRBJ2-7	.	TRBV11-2	CASIWGRGGNEQYF	TGTGCCAGCATCTGGGGGAGAGGGGGCAATGAGCAGTACTTC
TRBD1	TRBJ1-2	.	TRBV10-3	CAISESIGGTGIGYTF	TGTGCCATCAGTGAGTCGATAGGGGGGACAGGCATCGGCTACACCTTC
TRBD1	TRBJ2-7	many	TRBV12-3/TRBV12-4	CASSPAGTGSYEQYF	TGTGCCAGCAGTCCGGCCGGGACAGGCTCCTACGAGCAGTACTTC
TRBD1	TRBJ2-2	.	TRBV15	CATSRPTGHTGELFF	TGTGCCACCAGCAGACCGACAGGGCACACCGGGGAGCTGTTTTTT
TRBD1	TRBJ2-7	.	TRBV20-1	CSAEAGGYEQYF	TGCAGTGCCGAGGCAGGGGGCTACGAGCAGTACTTC
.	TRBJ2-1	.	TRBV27	CASRVRNEQFF	TGTGCCAGCAGGGTTCGCAATGAGCAGTTCTTC
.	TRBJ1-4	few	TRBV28	CASSVASNEKLFF	TGTGCCAGCAGTGTGGCCAGCAATGAAAAACTGTTTTTT
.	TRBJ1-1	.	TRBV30	CAWTRGGVAFF	TGTGCCTGGACCCGAGGGGGGGTAGCTTTCTTT
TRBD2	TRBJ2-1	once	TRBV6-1	CASSDFSREGGQFF	TGTGCCAGCAGTGATTTTTCGCGGGAGGGCGGGCAGTTCTTC
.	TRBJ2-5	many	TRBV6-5	CASSYSGAGETQYF	TGTGCCAGCAGTTACTCAGGGGCTGGGGAGACCCAGTACTTC
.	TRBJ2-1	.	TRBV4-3	CASSQEQSNEQFF	TGCGCCAGCAGCCAAGAACAATCCAATGAGCAGTTCTTC
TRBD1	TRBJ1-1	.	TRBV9	CASSVAGTGATEAFF	TGTGCCAGCAGCGTAGCCGGGACAGGGGCCACTGAAGCTTTCTTT
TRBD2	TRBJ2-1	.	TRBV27	CASSSIAGLGTGEQFF	TGTGCCAGCAGTTCCATAGCGGGGCTAGGGACGGGTGAGCAGTTCTTC
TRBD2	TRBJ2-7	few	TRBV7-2	CASSFPPGTSGYEQYF	TGTGCCAGCAGCTTTCCCCCTGGGACTAGCGGCTACGAGCAGTACTTC
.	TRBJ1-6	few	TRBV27	CASSLWDANSPLHF	TGTGCCAGCAGTTTGTGGGACGCCAATTCACCCCTCCACTTT
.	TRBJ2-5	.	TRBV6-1	CASSEGRGPLKTQYF	TGTGCCAGCAGTGAAGGCAGGGGCCCTCTGAAGACCCAGTACTTC
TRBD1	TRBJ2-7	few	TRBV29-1	CSVEFEQGFSYEQYF	TGCAGCGTTGAATTCGAACAGGGGTTCAGCTACGAGCAGTACTTC
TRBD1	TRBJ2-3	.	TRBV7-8	CASRSDRGLESSGGTDTQYF	TGTGCCAGCAGGTCTGACAGGGGGTTGGAGAGTAGCGGAGGCACAGATACGCAGTATTTT
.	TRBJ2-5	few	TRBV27	CASSPANRARETQYF	TGTGCCAGCAGTCCGGCTAATAGGGCGAGGGAGACCCAGTACTTC
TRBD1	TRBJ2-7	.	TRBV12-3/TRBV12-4	CASRTGMSYEQYF	TGTGCCAGCCGGACAGGGATGAGTTACGAGCAGTACTTC
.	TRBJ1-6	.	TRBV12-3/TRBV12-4	CASSLLTRLGNSPLHF	TGTGCCAGCAGTCTCTTGACCCGGCTAGGTAATTCACCCCTCCACTTT
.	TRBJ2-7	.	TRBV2	CASRPGSRGYEQYF	TGTGCCAGCCGCCCCGGGAGTAGGGGGTACGAGCAGTACTTC
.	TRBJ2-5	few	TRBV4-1	CASSQEFSGGLGTQYF	TGCGCCAGCAGCCAAGAATTTTCAGGAGGACTCGGGACCCAGTACTTC
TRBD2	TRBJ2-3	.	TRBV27	CATPSEAGGADTQYF	TGTGCCACCCCCTCTGAGGCGGGAGGGGCAGATACGCAGTATTTT
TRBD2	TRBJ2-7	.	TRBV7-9	CASSPISGRLSYEQYF	TGTGCCAGCAGTCCCATAAGCGGGAGGCTCTCCTACGAGCAGTACTTC
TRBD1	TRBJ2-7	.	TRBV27	CASSIWGTDSYEQYF	TGTGCCAGCAGTATATGGGGGACAGACTCCTACGAGCAGTACTTC
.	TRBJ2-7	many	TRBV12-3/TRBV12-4	CASSLGVPYEQYF	TGTGCCAGCAGTTTAGGGGTACCCTACGAGCAGTACTTC
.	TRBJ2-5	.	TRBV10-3	CAISESQGYQETQYF	TGTGCCATCAGTGAGTCACAAGGGTACCAAGAGACCCAGTACTTC
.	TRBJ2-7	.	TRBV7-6	CASSLGAGGLGYNEQYF	TGTGCCAGCAGCTTAGGGGCCGGCGGACTTGGGTACAATGAGCAGTACTTC
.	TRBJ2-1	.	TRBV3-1	CASSQWKASATHHNEQFF	TGTGCCAGCAGCCAATGGAAGGCGTCGGCTACCCATCACAATGAGCAGTTCTTC
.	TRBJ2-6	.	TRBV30	CAWRGYSGANVLTF	TGTGCCTGGAGGGGTTACTCTGGGGCCAACGTCCTGACTTTC
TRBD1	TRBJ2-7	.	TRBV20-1	CSARGGTVITTYEQYF	TGCAGTGCTAGAGGGGGGACAGTCATTACCACCTACGAGCAGTACTTC
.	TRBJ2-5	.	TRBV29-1	CSVAAYIGETQYF	TGCAGCGTTGCTGCGTATATTGGAGAGACCCAGTACTTC
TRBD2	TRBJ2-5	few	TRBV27	CASSFASGAGETQYF	TGTGCCAGCAGTTTTGCTAGCGGAGCTGGGGAGACCCAGTACTTC
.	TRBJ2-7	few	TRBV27	CASSSTGINHEQYF	TGTGCCAGCAGTTCAACAGGGATAAACCACGAGCAGTACTTC
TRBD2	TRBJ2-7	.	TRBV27	CASGPRTSGTSYEQYF	TGTGCCAGCGGCCCCAGGACTAGCGGGACCTCCTACGAGCAGTACTTC
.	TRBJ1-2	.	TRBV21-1	CASSNCRARDGYTF	TGTGCCAGCAGCAATTGCCGGGCCCGGGATGGCTACACCTTC
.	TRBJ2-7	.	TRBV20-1	CSASDLYEQYF	TGCAGTGCTAGCGACCTATACGAGCAGTACTTC
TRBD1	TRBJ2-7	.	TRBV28	CASREGQGARYEQYF	TGTGCCAGCAGAGAAGGGCAGGGGGCTAGGTACGAGCAGTACTTC
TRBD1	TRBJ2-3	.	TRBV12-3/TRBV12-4	CASTHFGQGGDTQYF	TGTGCCAGCACTCACTTCGGACAGGGTGGAGATACGCAGTATTTT
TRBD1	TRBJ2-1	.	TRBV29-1	CSVPDRGRAANEQFF	TGCAGCGTCCCGGACAGGGGACGAGCGGCTAATGAGCAGTTCTTC
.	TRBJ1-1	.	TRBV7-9	CASSLLSPNTEAFF	TGTGCCAGCAGCCTTCTTTCACCGAACACTGAAGCTTTCTTT
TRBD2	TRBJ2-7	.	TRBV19	CASSILAPQSGREVEQYF	TGTGCCAGTAGTATTTTAGCCCCACAGAGCGGGAGAGAGGTCGAGCAGTACTTC